The TCR beta chain under discussion was sequenced for a study of memory CD4+ T cells and cytomegalovirus serostatus. Whole-study results and caveats: CD4+ memory repertoires contained about 40% of the roughly 160 reported CMV TCRbeta sequences.

As concerns this clone: Its antigen remains unknown.

Germline-derived CDR1 and CDR2 are MNHNY and SVGAGI (reference sequence). The CDR3 is made up of 16 amino acids. Trimming shortened V by 7 bases and J by 8 bases, and 26 bases separated the two germline ends. TCRdb keeps only in-frame clones here, not all; method: immunoSEQ multiplex PCR. The table includes 55,000 or so clones, 83% detected once. The sort gate was single viable CD3+CD4+CD8-CD45RO+ cells for memory CD4+ T cells. CMV serostatus came from serum IgG against pp150, pp28, p38, p52. V and J are TRBV6-6 and TRBJ1-2; D is perhaps TRBD1 (5 bases). Source material: memory CD4+ T cells from blood. The TCR originated in an adult in good health and CMV-seropositive. The CDR3 DNA follows: TGTGCCAGCATTCCCGGGGCTCCCGCCTGGTATCGAGGCTACACCTTC. Translated: CASIPGAPAWYRGYTF.